The T cell receptor beta chain under discussion was sequenced for a study of shared T cell receptors in the human thymus. The data were produced by immunoSEQ multiplex PCR, yet TCRdb's version contains in-frame clones alone and is incomplete. This table holds some 700,000 clones, 70% to 90% found once. Germline V CDR1 and CDR2: LNHDA, SQIVND (reference sequence). The ends were cut back, 4 bases at V and 0 bases at J, with 16 bases in the middle. The CDR3 has 17 residues. These data are also associated with another study on human thymus T cells. That work states: The donors were infants in Finland with congenital heart defects, otherwise immunologically healthy. Corrective heart surgery yielded resections, and these provided the thymus tissue. Within thymic and blood repertoires, V and J gene usage appeared to be biased. Among unrelated individuals, related research reported thymic repertoires that overlapped highly.

The chain couples TRBV19 to TRBJ1-5; weak D call: TRBD1 (5 bases). This clonotype was sampled from a girl less than two years old with a congenital heart defect. Sequencing was done on a sample of thymocytes. CDR3 residues: CASSRPEGVDSNQPQHF. CDR3 nucleotide sequence: TGTGCCAGTAGTAGGCCCGAAGGGGTGGATAGCAATCAGCCCCAGCATTTT.